These 32 T cell receptor beta chains originate from one sample sequenced in a study of T cell responses to AZD1222 COVID-19 vaccine. TCRdb's copy holds only in-frame clones and misses some; the assay was immunoSEQ multiplex PCR. The table includes 80,000 to 100,000 clones, roughly 90% detected once. This material consisted of peripheral blood, taken on day 0 of AZD1222 vaccination. The receptors were gathered from an adult in good health.

V and J are TRBV5-1 and TRBJ2-3; TRBD2 matches 9 bases. CDR3 length: 14 residues. The ends lost 3 bases at V and 4 bases at J; junction bases unmatched: 3. Germline V CDR1 and CDR2: SGHRS, YFSETQ. The CDR3 reads CASSWGLASDTQYF. The CDR3 region has the DNA TGCGCCAGCAGCTGGGGACTAGCCTCAGATACGCAGTATTTT.

The V and J genes are TRBV6-1 and TRBJ1-2; D gene unclear. The length of the CDR3 is 13 residues. The germline V gene encodes CDR1 MNHNS and CDR2 SASEGT. Trimming cost V 5 bases and J 8 bases, with 15 bases left between them. The CDR3 loop is CASSNPPAGGYTF. Written as DNA, the CDR3 is TGTGCCAGCAGTAACCCGCCAGCGGGAGGCTACACCTTC.

V usage is TRBV7-9 and J usage is TRBJ2-1; D possibly matches TRBD1 or TRBD2 (5 bases each). The CDR3 length is 13 residues. The germline CDR1 and CDR2 sequences are SEHNR and FQNEAQ (reference sequence). V was cut by 5 bases and J by 10 bases, with 15 bases left in between. In DNA form, the CDR3 reads TGTGCCAGCAGCGAGGGGTGGCAGGGCGAGCAGTTCTTC. Its protein is CASSEGWQGEQFF.

This sequence joins TRBV5-1 and TRBJ1-4; 8 positions match TRBD1. Per germline, CDR1 SGHRS and CDR2 YFSETQ. CDR3 length: 17 residues. With V trimmed by 0 bases and J by 0 bases, 4 bases remained unmatched. CDR3 sequence: CASSLGPGGATNEKLFF. CDR3 in DNA: TGCGCCAGCAGCTTGGGTCCAGGGGGCGCAACTAATGAAAAACTGTTTTTT. Full variable domain (missing parts from reference TRBV5-1 and TRBJ1-4): KAGVTQTPRYLIKTRGQQVTLSCSPISGHRSVSWYQQTPGQGLQFLFEYFSETQRNKGNFPGRFSGRQFSNSRSEMNVSTLELGDSALYLCASSLGPGGATNEKLFFGSGTQLSVL.

The chain carries TRBV7-2 and TRBJ1-4, with D possibly TRBD1 on 5 matching bases. With 5 bases removed from V and 6 bases from J, the gap between germline ends came to 16 bases. Germline V gene sequence: CDR1 SGHTA, CDR2 FQGNSA. The CDR3 covers 15 residues. The CDR3 loop is CASSLSSGTDEKLFF. In DNA, the CDR3 is TGTGCCAGCAGCCTAAGCTCGGGGACGGATGAAAAACTGTTTTTT.

The gene calls are TRBV23-1 and TRBJ2-7, with 8 bases lining up with TRBD1. TRBV23-1 is sorted into the ORF group, with uncertain function. The CDR3 has 17 residues. With 4 bases clipped from V and 4 bases from J, the junction kept 15 bases outside the gene matches. CDR3 coding DNA: TGCGCCAGCAGTCTATCCTCCGGGACAGGTCTTCGTTACGAGCAGTACTTC. Encoded protein: CASSLSSGTGLRYEQYF.

This sequence joins TRBV30 and TRBJ1-1, with D possibly being TRBD1 (5 bases). Germline V gives CDR1 GTSNPN, CDR2 SVGIG (reference sequence). The CDR3 has 13 amino acids. Trimming shortened V by 0 bases and J by 2 bases, and 7 bases separated the two germline ends. CDR3 nucleotide sequence: TGTGCCTGGAGTGTAGGGGACAACACTGAAGCTTTCTTT. It translates to CAWSVGDNTEAFF.

This chain links TRBV6-5 with TRBJ1-5; a possible D gene is TRBD1 (6 bases). Trimming took off 4 bases at V and 5 bases at J, with 18 bases between the two ends. Germline CDR1 and CDR2: MNHEY and SVGAGI. The length of the CDR3 is 16 residues. CDR3 sequence: CASSFGALGGDQPQHF. The DNA of the CDR3 is TGTGCCAGCAGTTTCGGGGCTCTAGGGGGAGATCAGCCCCAGCATTTT.

The CDR3 protein is CASSLRTAGNTIYF. Written as DNA, the CDR3 is TGTGCCAGCAGCTTACGGACAGCCGGAAACACCATATATTTT. This chain connects TRBV21-1 to TRBJ1-3; the table's D call of TRBD1 was not tested on the DNA. TRBV21-1 corresponds to a pseudogene. The CDR3 covers 14 residues.

A remark on this clone: The sample has other DNA sequences that encode this CDR3 too. The chain recombines TRBV20-1 with TRBJ1-1; the D is unclear. The CDR3 has 11 residues. V was clipped by 3 bases and J by 1 base, with 3 bases between them. Germline CDR1 is DFQATT and CDR2 is SNEGSKA (reference sequence). The CDR3 sequence: CSARPNTEAFF. Here the CDR3 DNA reads TGCAGTGCTAGGCCGAACACTGAAGCTTTCTTT.

The rearrangement joins TRBV11-2 to TRBJ1-5; no firm D call. Germline V gene lookup returns CDR1 SGHAT and CDR2 FQNNGV. The CDR3 extends over 13 amino acids. V was shortened by 3 bases and J by 4 bases, with 7 bases between the two germline ends. The CDR3 sequence is CASSFNLNQPQHF. CDR3 bases: TGTGCCAGCAGCTTTAACCTTAATCAGCCCCAGCATTTT.

The CDR3 loop reads CASSDLGQPQHF. In DNA form, the CDR3 reads TGCGCCAGCAGTGATTTGGGTCAGCCCCAGCATTTT. The rearrangement links TRBV10-2 to TRBJ1-5; no reliable D call. From germline, CDR1 is WSHSY and CDR2 SAAADI. V lost 3 bases, J lost 6 bases, and 6 bases lay in between. The CDR3 length is 12 residues.

J is TRBJ1-6 and V is TRBV3-1 (or the pseudogene TRBV3-2); D remains unclear. The CDR3 sequence is 14 residues long. Trimming took 1 base from V and 9 from J, leaving 10 bases between them. CDR1 LGHDT and CDR2 YNNKEL come from the germline V gene (reference sequence). The CDR3 coding sequence is TGTGCCAGCAGCCAAGTTCTGTCGGGTTCACCCCTCCACTTT. It codes for CASSQVLSGSPLHF.

A single count supports this clone. The J gene is TRBJ1-4, the V gene TRBV3-1 (or the pseudogene TRBV3-2), with D unclear. The CDR3 extends over 13 amino acids. Germline V lookup: CDR1 LGHDT, CDR2 YNNKEL (reference sequence). Between the trimmed V and J ends, which lost 4 bases and 4 bases, there was a span of 7 bases. CDR3: CASSRAVNEKLFF. The CDR3 coding sequence is TGTGCCAGCAGCCGAGCAGTTAATGAAAAACTGTTTTTT.

This clone was detected only once. V gene TRBV5-6 combines with J gene TRBJ2-3, with 12 bases fitting TRBD1. CDR1 and CDR2 from the germline V gene are SGHDT and YYEEEE. CDR3 length: 16 residues. The V gene end was trimmed by 4 bases and the J gene end by 5 bases; junction bases not matched to a gene: 8. The DNA for the CDR3 is TGTGCCAGCAGCCTACCGGGACAGGGGGCTATAGATACGCAGTATTTT. Amino acid sequence: CASSLPGQGAIDTQYF.

The sample holds one count of this clone. This chain connects TRBV6-2 or TRBV6-3 to TRBJ2-7, with D maybe TRBD1 (5 bases). The CDR3 has 15 amino acids. The germline V gene encodes CDR1 MNHEY and CDR2 SVGEGT. Trimming stripped 6 bases from V and 3 bases from J, with 18 bases between. DNA of the CDR3: TGTGCCAGCAGCTCCTCCCGGGCAGGGCTCTACGAGCAGTACTTC. This encodes CASSSSRAGLYEQYF.

This chain uses TRBV21-1 with TRBJ1-6. TRBV21-1 is labeled a pseudogene. The CDR3 has 18 residues. CDR3 DNA sequence: TGTGCCAGCAGCAAAACCGGGGGAAGGGTTGAGGCGAATTCACCCCTCCACTTT. Translating it yields CASSKTGGRVEANSPLHF.

V is TRBV6-5 and J is TRBJ1-2; TRBD1 is a possible D gene (5 bases). Germline-derived CDR1 and CDR2 are MNHEY and SVGAGI. V lost 6 bases to trimming and J lost 5 bases, with 13 bases between them. This CDR3 has 13 amino acids. The DNA for the CDR3 is TGTGCCAGCAGCTCCACCGACAGTTATGGCTACACCTTC. Residues: CASSSTDSYGYTF.

The chain carries TRBV19 and TRBJ2-1; D tentatively fits TRBD1 or TRBD2 (5 bases each). The germline gives CDR1 LNHDA, CDR2 SQIVND (reference sequence). V was shortened by 1 base and J by 8 bases, with 15 bases between the two germline ends. This CDR3 spans 15 amino acids. The CDR3 DNA follows: TGTGCCAGTAGTATAGGACAGTTTATGAGGGATGAGCAGTTCTTC. This sequence encodes CASSIGQFMRDEQFF.

The chain couples TRBV5-1 to TRBJ2-1, with 13 positions matching TRBD2. Germline V gene lookup returns CDR1 SGHRS and CDR2 YFSETQ. The length of the CDR3 is 16 residues. The junction had 3 bases not matched to a gene; V was cut back by 4 bases and J by 2 bases. CDR3 protein: CASSRGTSGAYNEQFF. CDR3 sequence (DNA): TGCGCCAGCAGCAGAGGGACTAGCGGGGCCTACAATGAGCAGTTCTTC.

This sequence joins TRBV30 and TRBJ2-1; D not certain. The CDR3 consists of 11 residues. CDR1 and CDR2 (germline): GTSNPN, SVGIG (reference sequence). V lost 5 bases and J 7 bases, leaving 9 bases between the germline ends. The CDR3 protein is CAWWVGNEQFF. CDR3 bases: TGTGCCTGGTGGGTGGGAAATGAGCAGTTCTTC.

The V call is TRBV4-2, the J call TRBJ2-5; a weak D match, TRBD2 (6 bases). CDR1 is LGHNA, CDR2 YNFKEQ, per germline. This CDR3 is built from 15 residues. Trimming took 0 bases from V and 5 from J, leaving 13 bases between them. CDR3 amino acids: CASSQDPGEAETQYF. CDR3 nucleotide sequence: TGTGCCAGCAGCCAAGATCCCGGGGAGGCGGAGACCCAGTACTTC.

The CDR3 region has the DNA TGTGCCAGCAGTTTATGGGGGGGCGCTGAAGCTTTCTTT. This codes for CASSLWGGAEAFF. This sequence joins TRBV12-3 or TRBV12-4 and TRBJ1-1; TRBD1 might be the D (6 bases). This CDR3 region has 13 residues. V was shortened by 2 bases and J by 6 bases, with 10 bases between the two germline ends.

The genes are TRBV11-2 and TRBJ2-3, with D perhaps TRBD2 (7 bases). V was trimmed by 5 bases and J by 4 bases, leaving 16 bases between them. The CDR3 covers 15 residues. CDR1 SGHAT and CDR2 FQNNGV come from the germline V gene. CDR3 protein: CASSRGGQSADTQYF. The DNA for the CDR3 is TGTGCCAGCAGCCGCGGGGGCCAATCGGCAGATACGCAGTATTTT.

This clone was counted a few times. CDR3 DNA: TGTGCCAGCAGTTTGACCGATAATTCACCCCTCCACTTT. This encodes CASSLTDNSPLHF. The chain recombines TRBV12-3 or TRBV12-4 with TRBJ1-6, with D unresolved. This CDR3 is built from 13 residues. Trimming removed 3 bases at V and 5 bases at J, with 5 bases between.

V and J are TRBV30 and TRBJ1-2; 12 positions match TRBD1. Looked up from germline, CDR1 is GTSNPN and CDR2 is SVGIG (reference sequence). The CDR3 consists of 13 residues. After removal of 5 bases from V and 6 bases from J, the junction contained 4 bases not matched to a gene. The CDR3 spells CAWRGQGANGYTF. The DNA for the CDR3 is TGTGCCTGGCGGGGACAGGGGGCAAATGGCTACACCTTC. Full variable domain (outside the CDR3, taken from reference TRBV30 and TRBJ1-2): SQTIHQWPATLVQPVGSPLSLECTVEGTSNPNLYWYRQAAGRGLQLLFYSVGIGQISSEVPQNLSASRPQDRQFILSSKKLLLSDSGFYLCAWRGQGANGYTFGSGTRLTVV.

This chain links TRBV7-8 with TRBJ2-7; the D gene is possibly TRBD1 (6 bases). The CDR3 consists of 16 residues. Germline V CDR1 and CDR2: SGHVS, FQNEAQ. The V and J ends lost 2 bases and 2 bases respectively, with 16 bases between them. CDR3 in amino acids: CASSLSAGQGTYEQYF. CDR3 in DNA: TGTGCCAGCAGCTTATCGGCTGGGCAGGGGACCTACGAGCAGTACTTC.

The chain uses TRBV6-5 and TRBJ1-6; 9 bases are shared with TRBD1. The CDR3 runs to 14 residues. Looked up from germline, CDR1 is MNHEY and CDR2 is SVGAGI. Trimming removed 0 bases from V and 9 bases from J; junction bases left unmatched: 0. The CDR3 loop reads CASSYSGQGSPLHF. CDR3 DNA sequence: TGTGCCAGCAGTTACTCGGGACAGGGTTCACCCCTCCACTTT.

J is TRBJ2-4 and V is TRBV24-1, with 7 bases that match TRBD1. Germline V CDR1 and CDR2: KGHDR, SFDVKD. The length of the CDR3 is 15 residues. Trimming cost V 3 bases and J 7 bases; bases outside gene matches: 8. CDR3: CATSDATGSENIQYF. Here the CDR3 DNA reads TGTGCCACCAGTGATGCGACAGGGTCGGAGAACATTCAGTACTTC.

The chain is built from TRBV3-1 (or the pseudogene TRBV3-2) and TRBJ2-7, with D hard to call. CDR3 length: 13 amino acids. The germline gives CDR1 LGHDT, CDR2 YNNKEL (reference sequence). V was shortened by 1 base and J by 6 bases, with 10 bases between the two germline ends. The DNA of the CDR3 is TGTGCCAGCAGCCAAGGGGGTCCGGGCGAGCAGTACTTC. As protein: CASSQGGPGEQYF.

This chain uses TRBV4-2 with TRBJ1-2, with 11 bases that match TRBD1. The CDR3 has 16 amino acids. Germline loops: CDR1 LGHNA, CDR2 YNFKEQ. V gave up 4 bases and J gave up 3 bases; unmatched junction bases: 7. The CDR3 coding sequence is TGTGCCAGCAGCCCACGGGGACAGGGGGTAGACTATGGCTACACCTTC. Its protein is CASSPRGQGVDYGYTF.

The chain uses TRBV7-4 and TRBJ2-7; TRBD2 is a possible D gene (6 bases). The CDR3 contains 14 residues. CDR1 SGHVT and CDR2 SQSDAQ come from the germline V gene. Trimming took 3 bases from V and 7 from J, leaving 16 bases between them. The DNA for the CDR3 is TGTGCCAGCAGCTTCGGCGGGGCAAAATGGGAGCAGTACTTC. Encoded protein: CASSFGGAKWEQYF.